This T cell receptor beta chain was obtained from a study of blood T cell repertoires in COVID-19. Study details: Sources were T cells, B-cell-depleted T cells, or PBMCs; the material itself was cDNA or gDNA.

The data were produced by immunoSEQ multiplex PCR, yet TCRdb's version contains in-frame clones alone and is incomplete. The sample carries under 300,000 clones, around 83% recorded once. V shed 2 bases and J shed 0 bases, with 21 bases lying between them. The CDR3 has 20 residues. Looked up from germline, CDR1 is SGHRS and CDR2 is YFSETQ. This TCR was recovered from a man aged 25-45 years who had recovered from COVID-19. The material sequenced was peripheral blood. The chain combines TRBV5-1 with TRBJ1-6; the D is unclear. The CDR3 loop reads CASSFWSLTGSSSYNSPLHF. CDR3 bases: TGCGCCAGCAGCTTCTGGTCGTTGACGGGATCCAGCTCCTATAATTCACCCCTCCACTTT.